This TCR beta chain is from a study of CD8 T cells in ankylosing spondylitis (dated by TCRdb to the late 2010s). Regarding the study in general: T cell receptor beta repertoires were profiled in healthy donors and ankylosing spondylitis patients so that disease-linked TCR variants could be found. The whole study cohort included 85 to 120 healthy donors and about two dozen ankylosing spondylitis patients. Peripheral blood samples were taken, and synovial fluid was additionally collected from ankylosing spondylitis patients.

TCRdb lists the instrument as Illumina HiSeq 2500. Quantitative 5'-RACE with molecular barcodes was the method used to prepare the TCR beta libraries. The paper's data handling went like this. A new computational method, built on a probabilistic model of VDJ rearrangement, was used to identify disease-linked TCR variants. The public sequencing data were trimmed at Q25 with fastp and processed into clonotypes with MiXCR by TCRdb, which kept only in-frame beta chains. Entries are consolidated by CDR3 protein sequence, retaining the most common genes and DNA. The V and J calls were determined by TCRdb, not by the authors. The sample has under 250,000 distinct CDR3 sequences on record, roughly 10% of them singletons. The ten largest clonotypes hold less than 3% of the sample. The germline V gene (reference sequence) gives CDR1 as DFQATT and CDR2 as SNEGSKA. The CDR3 covers 15 residues, taking in both the cysteine and the phenylalanine. The only DNA kept is the CDR3, 45 bases in frame from the first base. V lost 2 bases and J lost 2 bases; the stretch between them is 12 bases long.

This clonotype was counted many times. Its antigen remains unidentified. Base qualities are not at hand, and no much larger clone is one base apart. Results and caveats for the whole study, not just this receptor: Blood from ankylosing spondylitis patients appeared to be characterized by a TCR beta motif composed of about eight highly homologous amino acid variants. Some motif variants had previously been reported in the synovial fluid and blood of reactive arthritis patients, which suggests shared mechanisms of disease initiation. A CD8+ phenotype was shown by the disease-linked clones, which were found at relatively low frequencies in peripheral blood. Significant enrichment of the disease-linked clones was reported in matched synovial fluid samples from ankylosing spondylitis patients.

This sequence was found in a male donor with ankylosing spondylitis or in good health (not recorded which). Material: blood, either unsorted or a sorted T cell fraction (not recorded which). The sequence links TRBV20-1 to TRBJ2-2; a weak D assignment points to TRBD1 (6 bases agree). The DNA sequence reads TGCAGTGCTAGATGGGCAGGGGTTAACACCGGGGAGCTGTTTTTT. The encoded protein is CSARWAGVNTGELFF.